A selection of T cell receptor beta chains follows, all from one sample in a study of T cell responses to AZD1222 COVID-19 vaccine. The method was immunoSEQ multiplex PCR; TCRdb's version includes in-frame clones alone and lacks a portion of them. The sample gives fewer than 110,000 clones, 80% to 90% of which show up once; 10% to 13% is in the top ten. The sample consisted of peripheral blood, taken 28 days after the second AZD1222 dose. The source is an adult who received the AZD1222 COVID-19 vaccine. The CDR3 runs from the conserved cysteine through the conserved F or W. D genes are given only for firm matches. Clone size is stated in some rows and not others, as once, few, many or a class when expanded.

V	J	D	size	CDR3	DNA
TRBV28	TRBJ1-1	TRBD1	NA	CASRGQTNTEAFF	TGTGCCAGCCGGGGACAGACGAACACTGAAGCTTTCTTT
TRBV7-2	TRBJ2-5	TRBD2	NA	CASSSRTRARETQYF	TGTGCCAGCAGCTCTCGGACTAGAGCTAGAGAGACCCAGTACTTC
TRBV12-3/TRBV12-4	TRBJ2-1	NA	few	CASTRANNEQFF	TGTGCCAGCACTAGGGCAAACAATGAGCAGTTCTTC
TRBV6-5	TRBJ1-1	NA	NA	CASSYSSLVNTEAFF	TGTGCCAGCAGTTACTCGAGTTTGGTGAACACTGAAGCTTTCTTT
TRBV5-4	TRBJ1-1	TRBD1	NA	CASSRDRGPNTEAFF	TGTGCCAGCAGCCGGGACAGGGGTCCGAACACTGAAGCTTTCTTT
TRBV5-4	TRBJ2-1	NA	NA	CASSSATWSHEQFF	TGTGCCAGCAGCTCTGCCACTTGGTCCCATGAGCAGTTCTTC
TRBV4-2	TRBJ1-5	NA	NA	CASSQERGRADSNQPQHF	TGTGCCAGCAGCCAAGAACGGGGCAGGGCGGATAGCAATCAGCCCCAGCATTTT
TRBV24-1	TRBJ2-3	TRBD1	NA	CATSDTRDRVADTQYF	TGTGCCACCAGTGATACCCGGGACAGGGTGGCAGATACGCAGTATTTT
TRBV6-2/TRBV6-3	TRBJ2-1	NA	once	CASSSRRYHYNEQFF	TGTGCCAGCAGTTCTCGGCGGTACCACTACAATGAGCAGTTCTTC
TRBV6-1	TRBJ1-5	NA	few	CASSEGDRSNQPQHF	TGTGCCAGCAGTGAAGGTGATAGAAGCAATCAGCCCCAGCATTTT
TRBV2	TRBJ2-1	NA	once	CASSEILDVNEQFF	TGTGCCAGCAGTGAAATACTCGACGTCAATGAGCAGTTCTTC
TRBV5-4	TRBJ1-4	NA	NA	CASSLGGATNEKLFF	TGTGCCAGCAGCTTAGGGGGGGCGACTAATGAAAAACTGTTTTTT
TRBV5-1	TRBJ2-5	NA	once	CASSVSQETQYF	TGCGCCAGCAGCGTCAGCCAAGAGACCCAGTACTTC
TRBV13	TRBJ1-2	NA	once	CASNERGALDGYTF	TGTGCCAGCAACGAAAGAGGGGCCCTTGATGGCTACACCTTC
TRBV5-1	TRBJ1-1	NA	NA	CASSFSGSGPAKNTEAFF	TGCGCCAGCAGCTTTTCGGGTAGTGGGCCCGCGAAGAACACTGAAGCTTTCTTT
TRBV28	TRBJ2-6	NA	NA	CASSFWFRGSSSGANVLTF	TGTGCCAGCAGTTTTTGGTTTAGGGGCAGCAGTTCTGGGGCCAACGTCCTGACTTTC
TRBV7-8	TRBJ2-2	NA	NA	CASSVRGAGTANTGELFF	TGTGCCAGCAGCGTTAGGGGGGCCGGGACAGCAAACACCGGGGAGCTGTTTTTT
TRBV7-2	TRBJ1-5	NA	NA	CASSLGNRGQPQHF	TGTGCCAGCAGCTTAGGCAATCGGGGTCAGCCCCAGCATTTT
TRBV28	TRBJ1-4	NA	NA	CASSLGYNEKLFF	TGTGCCAGCAGTCTGGGGTATAATGAAAAACTGTTTTTT
TRBV28	TRBJ1-5	NA	NA	CASSYGEGNQPQHF	TGTGCCAGCAGTTACGGGGAGGGCAATCAGCCCCAGCATTTT
TRBV30	TRBJ1-5	TRBD1	NA	CAWGDRPGQPQHF	TGTGCCTGGGGGGACAGACCGGGCCAGCCCCAGCATTTT
TRBV18	TRBJ1-3	TRBD1	once	CASSPSGTGGIGNTIYF	TGTGCCAGCTCCCCCTCGGGGACAGGGGGTATCGGAAACACCATATATTTT
TRBV28	TRBJ1-3	NA	NA	CASLSSGNTIYF	TGTGCCAGCCTAAGCTCTGGAAACACCATATATTTT
TRBV5-4	TRBJ1-4	NA	NA	CASSLAGTSNEKLFF	TGTGCCAGCAGCCTCGCAGGGACGTCTAATGAAAAACTGTTTTTT
TRBV5-8	TRBJ2-7	TRBD2	once	CASSFGGSGIYEQYF	TGTGCCAGCAGCTTCGGGGGTAGCGGGATATACGAGCAGTACTTC
TRBV28	TRBJ2-5	NA	NA	CASSTYQGTQYF	TGTGCCAGCAGTACCTACCAAGGGACCCAGTACTTC
TRBV5-6	TRBJ2-4	NA	few	CASSPGQGRNIQYF	TGTGCCAGCAGCCCGGGGCAGGGGAGGAACATTCAGTACTTC